The rows below give T cell receptor beta chains drawn from one sample of a study of blood T cells in healthy people across ages. One entry per CDR3 protein, called by TCRdb with MiXCR from the 5' RACE reads. Among 850,000 or so distinct CDR3 sequences, around 30% were seen once, and the ten largest hold roughly 17%. The sample was blood. Source of these receptors: a woman older than 75 in good health. The CDR3 runs from the conserved cysteine through the conserved F or W. The D gene is left open where the match is weak. Size values are once, few and many counts, or a class for expanded clones, and some rows have none.

TRBV18	.	TRBJ2-1	.	TGTGCCAGCTCACCTCTACTCACTGAGGTAGAGCAGTTCTTC	CASSPLLTEVEQFF
TRBV28	TRBD1	TRBJ1-2	.	TGTGCCAGCACCCTGGGACAGCTTAACTATGGCTACACCTTC	CASTLGQLNYGYTF
TRBV28	.	TRBJ1-2	.	TGTGCCAGCAGTTTATCCCTCCGGACTAGTGGCTACACCTTC	CASSLSLRTSGYTF
TRBV7-9	TRBD1	TRBJ2-1	.	TGTGCCAGCAGCCCAGGGGGCGGACCCTCCTACAATGAGCAGTTCTTC	CASSPGGGPSYNEQFF
TRBV2	.	TRBJ1-1	.	TGTGCCAGCAGTGAACAGCTCGAAGCTTTCTTT	CASSEQLEAFF
TRBV29-1	.	TRBJ2-7	.	TGCAGCGTTTTCAGTAGGGCGGACGAGCAGTACTTC	CSVFSRADEQYF
TRBV3-1	.	TRBJ2-7	many	TGTGCCAGCAGCCAAGGCCTGACTAACTACGAGCAGTACTTC	CASSQGLTNYEQYF
TRBV6-6	TRBD1	TRBJ2-5	many	TGTGCCAGCAGTAATAACAGGGGGCAAGAGACCCAGTACTTC	CASSNNRGQETQYF
TRBV30	.	TRBJ2-7	.	TGTGCCTGGCAACGTGGAACCTACGAGCAGTACTTC	CAWQRGTYEQYF
TRBV20-1	.	TRBJ2-1	many	TGCAGTGCTAGTTACGACGCGGAGCAGTTCTTC	CSASYDAEQFF
TRBV9	.	TRBJ2-5	.	TGTGCCAACAGCGAGGGTCCCGGAGGGAAAGAGACCCAGTACTTC	CANSEGPGGKETQYF
TRBV5-1	TRBD2	TRBJ2-1	many	TGCGCCAGCAGCCTACAAGCGGGGGGGTTTGATGAGCAGTTCTTC	CASSLQAGGFDEQFF
TRBV5-1	TRBD1	TRBJ1-2	many	TGCGCCAGCAGCCCAGGGACAGGGCCTGCTAACTATGGCTACACCTTC	CASSPGTGPANYGYTF
TRBV7-6	.	TRBJ2-7	many	TGTGCCAGCAGCTTAATTGGGGGTCCCCAGTACTTC	CASSLIGGPQYF
TRBV29-1	.	TRBJ1-5	few	TGCAGCGTCTCTGCAGGGTTTAATCAGCCCCAGCATTTT	CSVSAGFNQPQHF
TRBV20-1	TRBD1	TRBJ2-7	few	TGCAGTGCCGGTGGGACAGGCCTCCATGAGCAGTACTTC	CSAGGTGLHEQYF
TRBV28	TRBD1	TRBJ1-2	.	TGTGCCAGCAGCCGAGTACCGACAGGGCCCCAGGCATATGGCTACACCTTC	CASSRVPTGPQAYGYTF
TRBV9	.	TRBJ1-2	many	TGTGCCAGCAGCGTAGCTGGACGGGCTATCGGCTACACCTTC	CASSVAGRAIGYTF
TRBV7-2	.	TRBJ1-5	.	TGTGCCAGCAGCTTAAGAAAGCAGGGGATGGTTGGATTTGATCAGCCCCAGCATTTT	CASSLRKQGMVGFDQPQHF
TRBV6-1	.	TRBJ1-5	few	TGTGCCAGCAGTGAAGAAGGGGGTCAGCCCCAGCATTTT	CASSEEGGQPQHF
TRBV20-1	.	TRBJ2-1	many	TGCAGTGCTGGTAAGGGGGGCTCGTACAATGAGCAGTTCTTC	CSAGKGGSYNEQFF
TRBV3-1	TRBD1	TRBJ1-1	few	TGTGCCAGCAGCCAACGGGCAGGGGGCTATGTCACTGAAGCTTTCTTT	CASSQRAGGYVTEAFF